One sample yielded the 3 T cell receptor beta chains listed below, sequenced in a study of T cells in localized non-small cell lung cancer. Repertoires were generated with immunoSEQ multiplex PCR, while TCRdb's copy carries only in-frame clones and drops some. The sample holds 3,000 or so clones, 25% seen once. The sequencing used lung tumor tissue, collected before any cancer treatment. The receptors stem from a male donor older than 55 with stage III lung adenocarcinoma.

The chain uses TRBV9 and TRBJ2-2; unclear D gene. This CDR3 contains 12 residues. CDR1 and CDR2 from the germline V gene are SGDLS and YYNGEE. With 4 bases removed from V and 2 bases from J, the gap between germline ends came to 3 bases. CDR3 sequence: CASSHNTGELFF. The CDR3, as DNA: TGTGCCAGCAGCCATAACACCGGGGAGCTGTTTTTT.

This clone qualifies as medium-sized. This chain joins TRBV9 and TRBJ2-1; D could derive from TRBD1 or TRBD2 (5 bases each). Germline V gives CDR1 SGDLS, CDR2 YYNGEE. This CDR3 has 15 amino acids. Between the trimmed V and J ends, which lost 4 bases and 7 bases, there was a span of 18 bases. The CDR3 bases are TGTGCCAGCAGCCTTAACGAAGGGACCTCAAATGAGCAGTTCTTC. This encodes CASSLNEGTSNEQFF.

The chain recombines TRBV7-6 with TRBJ2-5, with D possibly TRBD1 on 6 matching bases. V was trimmed by 3 bases and J by 5 bases, leaving 13 bases between them. Germline V lookup: CDR1 SGHVS, CDR2 FNYEAQ. The CDR3 sequence is 14 residues long. CDR3 bases: TGTGCCAGCAGCTTGGACAGAGGGGTGGAGACCCAGTACTTC. This translates into CASSLDRGVETQYF.